Presented here are 24 T cell receptor beta chains from one specimen sequenced in a study of cytomegalovirus exposure and HLA in healthy donors. Researchers ran the PCR with 60 Vbeta and 13 Jbeta primers. TCRdb's table, derived via immunoSEQ multiplex PCR, lists solely in-frame clones and lacks some. This specimen shows about 200,000 clones; the ten leading clones hold 1.1%. The sequencing input was PBMCs. The receptors were sampled from a girl aged 2-10 years in good health and CMV-seropositive.

This sequence joins TRBV5-6 and TRBJ2-7; the D gene is possibly TRBD2 (6 bases). Germline CDR1 and CDR2: SGHDT and YYEEEE. Trimming took off 4 bases at V and 4 bases at J, with 18 bases between the two ends. This CDR3 has 15 residues. In DNA, the CDR3 is TGTGCCAGCAGCGGAACCGGGACGGGGGAGTACGAGCAGTACTTC. Translating gives CASSGTGTGEYEQYF. Full variable domain (remainder filled in from reference TRBV5-6 and TRBJ2-7): DAGVTQSPTHLIKTRGQQVTLRCSPKSGHDTVSWYQQALGQGPQFIFQYYEEEERQRGNFPDRFSGHQFPNYSSELNVNALLLGDSALYLCASSGTGTGEYEQYFGPGTRLTVT.

The chain combines TRBV5-1 with TRBJ2-2; perhaps TRBD2 as D (6 bases). The V gene's germline CDR1 is SGHRS and CDR2 YFSETQ. Between the trimmed V and J ends, which lost 5 bases and 0 bases, there was a span of 17 bases. The CDR3 consists of 17 residues. CDR3 coding DNA: TGCGCCAGCAGGCGTGTTGGAGGGAGCCCGAACACCGGGGAGCTGTTTTTT. Its protein product is CASRRVGGSPNTGELFF.

The rearrangement uses TRBV14 and TRBJ2-7; D perhaps matches TRBD2 (6 bases). V was shortened by 0 bases and J by 3 bases, with 18 bases between the two germline ends. Germline V gene sequence: CDR1 SGHDN, CDR2 FVKESK. The CDR3 totals 17 residues. The CDR3 is CASSQDERLVPRYEQYF. CDR3 nucleotides: TGTGCCAGCAGCCAAGATGAGAGACTAGTCCCCCGCTACGAGCAGTACTTC.

The chain joins TRBV7-9 to TRBJ1-1; D is uncertain. CDR3 length: 15 residues. V lost 5 bases, J lost 3 bases, and 16 bases lay in between. Looked up from germline, CDR1 is SEHNR and CDR2 is FQNEAQ (reference sequence). In nucleotides, the CDR3 is TGTGCCAGCAGCGGCTGGAGGGAAAGGCACACTGAAGCTTTCTTT. Translation gives CASSGWRERHTEAFF. The full variable domain, its missing parts supplied by reference TRBV7-9 and TRBJ1-1, is DTGVSQNPRHKITKRGQNVTFRCDPISEHNRLYWYRQTLGQGPEFLTYFQNEAQLEKSRLLSDRFSAERPKGSFSTLEIQRTEQGDSAMYLCASSGWRERHTEAFFGQGTRLTVV.

The V gene is TRBV6-5, the J gene TRBJ2-7; 13 nucleotides line up with TRBD2. Germline loops: CDR1 MNHEY, CDR2 SVGAGI. The J segment lost 5 bases and the V segment lost 4 bases, leaving 5 bases of the junction unmatched. The CDR3 is 15 residues long. CDR3 region: CASSSWTSGSNEQYF. The CDR3 nucleotides are TGTGCCAGCAGTTCCTGGACTAGCGGGAGTAACGAGCAGTACTTC.

The chain employs TRBV5-8 and TRBJ2-1; 10 bases line up with TRBD1. The germline V gene has CDR1 SGHTS and CDR2 YDEGEE. CDR3 length: 16 residues. J lost 8 bases, V lost 4 bases, and 12 bases had no gene match. CDR3 protein: CASSLAWGQGPDEQFF. CDR3 coding DNA: TGTGCCAGCAGCCTGGCGTGGGGACAGGGGCCCGATGAGCAGTTCTTC. The whole variable domain, remainder taken from reference TRBV5-8 and TRBJ2-1, is EAGVTQSPTHLIKTRGQQATLRCSPISGHTSVYWYQQALGLGLQFLLWYDEGEERNRGNFPPRFSGRQFPNYSSELNVNALELEDSALYLCASSLAWGQGPDEQFFGPGTRLTVL.

The CDR3 coding sequence is TGTGCCAGCAGCTTAATTGGACAGGACGAGCAGTACTTC. Translated, it gives CASSLIGQDEQYF. The gene calls are TRBV7-9 and TRBJ2-7; 7 bases map to TRBD1. The germline V gene has CDR1 SEHNR and CDR2 FQNEAQ (reference sequence). The CDR3 spans 13 residues. V dropped 2 bases and J dropped 5; count of bases not matched to a gene: 3. The whole variable domain, remainder taken from reference TRBV7-9 and TRBJ2-7, is DTGVSQNPRHKITKRGQNVTFRCDPISEHNRLYWYRQTLGQGPEFLTYFQNEAQLEKSRLLSDRFSAERPKGSFSTLEIQRTEQGDSAMYLCASSLIGQDEQYFGPGTRLTVT.

This chain links TRBV5-1 with TRBJ2-6; perhaps TRBD1 as D (5 bases). This CDR3 spans 18 amino acids. Per the germline V gene, CDR1 is SGHRS and CDR2 is YFSETQ. V lost 2 bases and J lost 2, with 17 bases in between. CDR3 protein: CASSLTQGLGAGANVLTF. CDR3 DNA: TGCGCCAGCAGCTTAACCCAGGGCCTAGGTGCTGGGGCCAACGTCCTGACTTTC.

The chain links TRBV7-6 to TRBJ1-5; 12 bases are shared with TRBD1. V dropped 5 bases and J dropped 2; count of bases not matched to a gene: 16. The CDR3 covers 20 residues. Per germline, CDR1 SGHVS and CDR2 FNYEAQ. Written as DNA, the CDR3 is TGTGCCAGCAGCACAACACCGGGACAGGGGGCGTTTGGAGGCAATCAGCCCCAGCATTTT. As protein: CASSTTPGQGAFGGNQPQHF.

The chain has TRBV28 and TRBJ2-1; 14 nucleotides line up with TRBD2. In germline, CDR1 is MDHEN, CDR2 SYDVKM. V trimming: 6 bases; J trimming: 12 bases; junction bases outside the gene matches: 7. This CDR3 region has 14 residues. The DNA for the CDR3 is TGTGCCAGCAGAAGGACTAGCGGGAGGAACGGGCAGTTCTTC. As protein: CASRRTSGRNGQFF.

This CDR3 is CASSLWAKPKLFF. The CDR3 nucleotides are TGTGCCAGCAGCTTATGGGCCAAACCAAAACTGTTTTTT. V is TRBV5-4 and J is TRBJ1-4, with D hard to call. Germline-derived CDR1 and CDR2 are SGHNT and YYREEE (reference sequence). The V end was cut by 2 bases, the J end by 10 bases, with 12 bases between. The CDR3 runs 13 residues.

The chain carries TRBV27 and TRBJ1-5; unclear D gene. Deletions cut 6 bases from V and 10 bases from J, with 19 bases between. This CDR3 contains 14 residues. The germline CDR1 and CDR2 sequences are MNHEY and SMNVEV (reference sequence). The CDR3 here is CASSPRGINRPQHF. CDR3 nucleotides: TGTGCCAGCAGCCCTCGAGGGATCAATCGTCCCCAGCATTTT.

The CDR3 loop reads CASTALTGDGKLFF. CDR3 DNA: TGTGCCAGCACCGCCCTGACAGGGGATGGGAAACTGTTTTTT. V is TRBV18 and J is TRBJ1-4; 8 bases fit TRBD1. V dropped 8 bases and J dropped 11; count of bases not matched to a gene: 13. Germline values: CDR1 KGHSH, CDR2 LQKENI. This CDR3 comprises 14 residues.

The V gene is TRBV29-1, the J gene TRBJ2-5; D is possibly TRBD1 (6 bases). From germline, CDR1 is SQVTM and CDR2 ANQGSEA. This CDR3 has 13 residues. V lost 4 bases and J 1 base, leaving 10 bases between the germline ends. The CDR3 DNA is TGCAGCGTTGGCGGACAGTCCCAAGAGACCCAGTACTTC. Its translation is CSVGGQSQETQYF.

The rearrangement links TRBV18 to TRBJ1-2; 8 bases are a match to TRBD1. This CDR3 region has 15 residues. Germline V gene lookup returns CDR1 KGHSH and CDR2 LQKENI. Trimming at V came to 4 bases and at J to 3 bases, leaving 7 bases not matched to a gene. The CDR3 loop reads CASSLSLDRDYGYTF. The CDR3 nucleotides read TGTGCCAGCTCACTGTCGCTGGACAGGGACTATGGCTACACCTTC.

V usage is TRBV5-1 and J usage is TRBJ1-4, with 8 bases aligning to TRBD1. The CDR3 totals 14 residues. V was pared by 3 bases and J by 8 bases, with 6 bases of the junction left unmatched. The V gene's germline CDR1 is SGHRS and CDR2 YFSETQ. CDR3 region: CASSWDRSREKLFF. The DNA of the CDR3 is TGCGCCAGCAGCTGGGACAGGTCCAGGGAAAAACTGTTTTTT.

The V call is TRBV4-1, the J call TRBJ2-1; 8 bases line up with TRBD1. The CDR3 contains 15 residues. J was trimmed by 8 bases and V by 4 bases; bases with no gene match: 10. The V gene's germline CDR1 is MGHRA and CDR2 YSYEKL. The CDR3 nucleotides are TGCGCCAGCAGCCTCCTGTTCGACAGGGGCGATGAGCAGTTCTTC. It is translated as CASSLLFDRGDEQFF.

The CDR3 DNA reads TGTGCCAGCAGCCAAGGACAGGGTACTAATGAAAAACTGTTTTTT. It translates to CASSQGQGTNEKLFF. V is TRBV5-4 and J is TRBJ1-4; TRBD1 aligns across 8 bases. The V gene end was trimmed by 4 bases and the J gene end by 2 bases; junction bases not matched to a gene: 4. The CDR3 length is 15 residues. The germline CDR1 and CDR2 sequences are SGHNT and YYREEE (reference sequence).

J is TRBJ1-2 and V is TRBV7-2; possible D gene TRBD1, 6 bases. The CDR3 is 15 residues long. V dropped 4 bases and J dropped 0 bases, with 12 bases sitting between them. CDR1 is SGHTA, CDR2 FQGNSA, per germline. The CDR3 sequence is CASSSRQDSNYGYTF. As DNA, the CDR3 is TGTGCCAGCAGCTCAAGACAGGACTCTAACTATGGCTACACCTTC.

The V call is TRBV6-4, the J call TRBJ1-2; 7 bases are shared with TRBD1. CDR1 and CDR2 from the germline V gene are MRHNA and SNTAGT. This CDR3 comprises 13 residues. Germline trimming cut 5 bases from V and 3 bases from J; bases unmatched to any gene: 3. Here the CDR3 DNA reads TGTGCCAGCAGTCAAGGGGGCGACTATGGCTACACCTTC. Protein product: CASSQGGDYGYTF.

J is TRBJ2-7 and V is TRBV19, with TRBD2 identical over 15 bases. With 5 bases clipped from V and 3 bases from J, the junction kept 8 bases outside the gene matches. Germline V gives CDR1 LNHDA, CDR2 SQIVND (reference sequence). The CDR3 loop spans 17 amino acids. The CDR3 DNA follows: TGTGCCAGTAGTTCAACCCCGGGACTAGCGGGGGGCTACGAGCAGTACTTC. It is translated as CASSSTPGLAGGYEQYF.

The rearrangement uses TRBV5-1 and TRBJ2-1; D is undetermined. Per germline, CDR1 SGHRS and CDR2 YFSETQ. The length of the CDR3 is 12 residues. V gave up 5 bases and J gave up 4 bases, with 7 bases separating them. The CDR3 region has the DNA TGCGCCAGCAGGGGCACATACAATGAGCAGTTCTTC. This codes for CASRGTYNEQFF.

The chain combines TRBV6-6 with TRBJ2-7; maybe TRBD1 (6 bases). V lost 2 bases and J 4 bases, leaving 9 bases between the germline ends. The V gene's germline CDR1 is MNHNY and CDR2 SVGAGI (reference sequence). This CDR3 spans 13 amino acids. The CDR3 DNA reads as TGTGCCAGCAGTTACGATAGGGGGTACGAGCAGTACTTC. This sequence encodes CASSYDRGYEQYF.

The J gene is TRBJ2-5, the V gene TRBV7-6; tentative D call: TRBD1 (6 bases). The germline V gene encodes CDR1 SGHVS and CDR2 FNYEAQ. V was pared by 1 base and J by 2 bases, with 14 bases between. This CDR3 comprises 16 residues. DNA for the CDR3: TGTGCCAGCAGCTTAGAGGTTTGGACAGAACAAGAGACCCAGTACTTC. Its translation is CASSLEVWTEQETQYF. Together with reference TRBV7-6 and TRBJ2-5, the CDR3 gives the full variable domain: GAGVSQSPRYKVTKRGQDVALRCDPISGHVSLYWYRQALGQGPEFLTYFNYEAQQDKSGLPNDRFSAERPEGSISTLTIQRTEQRDSAMYRCASSLEVWTEQETQYFGPGTRLLVL.